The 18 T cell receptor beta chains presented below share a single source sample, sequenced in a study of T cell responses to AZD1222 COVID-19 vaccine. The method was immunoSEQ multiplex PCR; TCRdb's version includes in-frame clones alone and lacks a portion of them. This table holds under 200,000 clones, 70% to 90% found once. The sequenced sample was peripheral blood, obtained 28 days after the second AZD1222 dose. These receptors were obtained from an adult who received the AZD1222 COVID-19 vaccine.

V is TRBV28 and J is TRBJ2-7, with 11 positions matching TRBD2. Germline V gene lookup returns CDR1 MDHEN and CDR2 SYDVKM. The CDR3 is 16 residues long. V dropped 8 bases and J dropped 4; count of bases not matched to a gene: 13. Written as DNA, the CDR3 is TGTGCCAGCGAGTCAGGGTATAGCGGGAGGGCTTACGAGCAGTACTTC. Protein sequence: CASESGYSGRAYEQYF.

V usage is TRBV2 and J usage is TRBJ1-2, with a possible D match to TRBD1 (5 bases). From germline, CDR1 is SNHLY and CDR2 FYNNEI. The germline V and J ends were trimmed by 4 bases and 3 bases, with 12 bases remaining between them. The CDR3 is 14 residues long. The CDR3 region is CASSVGRSDYGYTF. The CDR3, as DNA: TGTGCCAGCAGTGTGGGGCGGAGCGACTATGGCTACACCTTC.

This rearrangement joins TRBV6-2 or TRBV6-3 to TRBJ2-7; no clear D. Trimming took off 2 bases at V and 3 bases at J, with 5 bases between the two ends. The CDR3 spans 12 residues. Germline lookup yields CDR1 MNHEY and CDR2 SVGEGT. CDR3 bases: TGTGCCAGCAGTTACGGGTACTACGAGCAGTACTTC. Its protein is CASSYGYYEQYF.

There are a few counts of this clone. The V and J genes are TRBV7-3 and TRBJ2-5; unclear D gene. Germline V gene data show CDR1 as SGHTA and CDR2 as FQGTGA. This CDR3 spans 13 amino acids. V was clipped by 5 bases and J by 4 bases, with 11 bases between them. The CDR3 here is CASSRSGRETQYF. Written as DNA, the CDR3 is TGTGCCAGCAGCCGGTCCGGGCGAGAGACCCAGTACTTC.

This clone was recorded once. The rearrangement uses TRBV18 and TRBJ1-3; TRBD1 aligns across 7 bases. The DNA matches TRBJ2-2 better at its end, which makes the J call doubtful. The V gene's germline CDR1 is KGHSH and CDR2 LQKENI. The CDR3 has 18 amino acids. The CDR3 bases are TGTGCCAGCTCACCCCCCGGGACAGTACGAAGTGACACCGGGGAGCTGTTTTTT. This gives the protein CASSPPGTVRSDTGELFF.

In DNA form, the CDR3 reads TGTGCCAGCAGGAGAGGTGGGGGCTCCTACGAGCAGTACTTC. Its protein is CASRRGGGSYEQYF. The chain links TRBV7-2 to TRBJ2-7; D may correspond to TRBD1 or TRBD2 (5 bases each). The CDR3 sequence is 14 residues long. CDR1 is SGHTA, CDR2 FQGNSA, per germline. V shed 6 bases and J shed 0 bases, with 12 bases lying between them.

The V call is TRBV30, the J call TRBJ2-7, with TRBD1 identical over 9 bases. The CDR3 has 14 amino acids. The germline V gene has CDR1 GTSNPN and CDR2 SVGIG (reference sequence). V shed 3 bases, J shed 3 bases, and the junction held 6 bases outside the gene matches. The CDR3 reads CAWSTGTGFYEQYF. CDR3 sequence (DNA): TGTGCCTGGAGCACCGGGACAGGGTTCTACGAGCAGTACTTC.

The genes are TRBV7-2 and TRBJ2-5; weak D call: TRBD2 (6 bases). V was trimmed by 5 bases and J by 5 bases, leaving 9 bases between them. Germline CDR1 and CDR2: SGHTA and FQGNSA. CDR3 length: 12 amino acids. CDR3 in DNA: TGTGCCAGCAGCCGGGAGAGCGAGACCCAGTACTTC. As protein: CASSRESETQYF.

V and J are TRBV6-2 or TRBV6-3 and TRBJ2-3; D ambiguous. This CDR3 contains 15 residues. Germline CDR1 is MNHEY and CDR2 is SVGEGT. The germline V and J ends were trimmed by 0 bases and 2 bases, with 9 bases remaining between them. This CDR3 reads CASSYSKAYTDTQYF. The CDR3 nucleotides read TGTGCCAGCAGTTACTCGAAAGCGTACACAGATACGCAGTATTTT.

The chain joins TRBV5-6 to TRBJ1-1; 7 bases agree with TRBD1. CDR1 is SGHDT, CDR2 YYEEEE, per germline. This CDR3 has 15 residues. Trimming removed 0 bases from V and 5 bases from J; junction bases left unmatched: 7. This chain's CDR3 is CASSLGPPGGTEAFF. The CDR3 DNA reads TGTGCCAGCAGCTTGGGGCCTCCAGGGGGTACTGAAGCTTTCTTT. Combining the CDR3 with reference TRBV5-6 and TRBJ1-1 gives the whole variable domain DAGVTQSPTHLIKTRGQQVTLRCSPKSGHDTVSWYQQALGQGPQFIFQYYEEEERQRGNFPDRFSGHQFPNYSSELNVNALLLGDSALYLCASSLGPPGGTEAFFGQGTRLTVV.

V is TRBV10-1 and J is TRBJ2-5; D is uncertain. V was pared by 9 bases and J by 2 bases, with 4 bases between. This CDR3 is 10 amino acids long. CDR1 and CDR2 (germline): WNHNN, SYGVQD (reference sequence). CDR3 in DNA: TGCGCCAGGACTCAAGAGACCCAGTACTTC. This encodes CARTQETQYF.

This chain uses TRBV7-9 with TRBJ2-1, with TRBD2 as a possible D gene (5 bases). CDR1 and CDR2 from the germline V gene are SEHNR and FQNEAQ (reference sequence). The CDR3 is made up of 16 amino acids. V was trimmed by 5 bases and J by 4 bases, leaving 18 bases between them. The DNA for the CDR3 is TGTGCCAGCAGCCCTCTCACTCTAGCCCAATACAATGAGCAGTTCTTC. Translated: CASSPLTLAQYNEQFF.

Here the CDR3 DNA reads TGTGCCAGCAGCTTCCCAGGGGGCTATGGCTACACCTTC. It yields the protein CASSFPGGYGYTF. V is TRBV7-2 and J is TRBJ1-2, with 7 bases fitting TRBD1. Germline V gene lookup returns CDR1 SGHTA and CDR2 FQGNSA. CDR3 size: 13 residues. J lost 4 bases, V lost 3 bases, and 2 bases had no gene match.

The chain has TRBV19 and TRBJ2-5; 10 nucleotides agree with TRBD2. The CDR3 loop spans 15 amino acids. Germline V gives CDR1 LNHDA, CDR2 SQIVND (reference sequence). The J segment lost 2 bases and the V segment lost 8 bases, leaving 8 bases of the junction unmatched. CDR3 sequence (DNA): TGTGCCAGTGGTCCACTAGCGGGGACTCAAGAGACCCAGTACTTC. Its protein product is CASGPLAGTQETQYF.

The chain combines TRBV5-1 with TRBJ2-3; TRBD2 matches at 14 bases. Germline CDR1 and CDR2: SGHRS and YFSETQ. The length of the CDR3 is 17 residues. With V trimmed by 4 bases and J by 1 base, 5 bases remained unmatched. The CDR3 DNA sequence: TGCGCCAGCAGCATTGGGACTAGCGGGAGAGGCACAGATACGCAGTATTTT. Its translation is CASSIGTSGRGTDTQYF.

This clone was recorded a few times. This CDR3 reads CATSEGGLGTTQETQYF. Written as DNA, the CDR3 is TGTGCCACCAGCGAGGGGGGGCTTGGGACAACCCAAGAGACCCAGTACTTC. V is TRBV15 and J is TRBJ2-5; D perhaps matches TRBD2 (7 bases). Germline CDR1 reads LNHNV; CDR2 reads YYDKDF (reference sequence). This CDR3 contains 17 residues. V dropped 5 bases and J dropped 1 base, with 20 bases sitting between them.

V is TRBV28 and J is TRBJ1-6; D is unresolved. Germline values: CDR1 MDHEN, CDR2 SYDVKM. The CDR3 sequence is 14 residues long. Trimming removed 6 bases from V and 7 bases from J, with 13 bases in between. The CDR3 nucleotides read TGTGCCAGCAGCTTCACAAGGAACAATTCACCCCTCCACTTT. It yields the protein CASSFTRNNSPLHF.

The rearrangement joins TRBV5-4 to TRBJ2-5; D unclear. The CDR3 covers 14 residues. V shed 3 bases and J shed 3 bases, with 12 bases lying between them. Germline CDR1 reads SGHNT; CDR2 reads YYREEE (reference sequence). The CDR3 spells CASSSPPPEETQYF. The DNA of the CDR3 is TGTGCCAGCAGCTCCCCCCCGCCCGAAGAGACCCAGTACTTC.